The clone carrying this TCR beta chain appeared once. The entry originates in a study of blood T cell repertoires in COVID-19. Study overall: COVID-19 samples, acute and convalescent, were from the United States, Italy and Spain. Sample material is recorded as cDNA or gDNA derived from T cells, B-cell-depleted T cells, or PBMCs.

The V gene's germline CDR1 is MGHRA and CDR2 YSYEKL. The CDR3 is 13 amino acids. The ends lost 1 base at V and 9 bases at J; junction bases unmatched: 3. Original handling: Amplification from reference gene primers served as the basis for estimated nucleated cell counts. TCRdb's table, derived via immunoSEQ multiplex PCR, lists solely in-frame clones and lacks some. Clone size and V and J calls were adopted from that table, with D and trimming inferred from the DNA. The repertoire holds around 63,000 clones, with around 81% as singletons. This chain uses TRBV4-1 with TRBJ2-1; TRBD1 agrees at 7 bases. Sequencing was carried out using peripheral blood. This receptor was identified in a woman over 75 with active or convalescent COVID-19. CDR3 residues: CASSQGQGVEQFF. DNA for the CDR3: TGCGCCAGCAGCCAAGGGCAGGGGGTTGAGCAGTTCTTC.